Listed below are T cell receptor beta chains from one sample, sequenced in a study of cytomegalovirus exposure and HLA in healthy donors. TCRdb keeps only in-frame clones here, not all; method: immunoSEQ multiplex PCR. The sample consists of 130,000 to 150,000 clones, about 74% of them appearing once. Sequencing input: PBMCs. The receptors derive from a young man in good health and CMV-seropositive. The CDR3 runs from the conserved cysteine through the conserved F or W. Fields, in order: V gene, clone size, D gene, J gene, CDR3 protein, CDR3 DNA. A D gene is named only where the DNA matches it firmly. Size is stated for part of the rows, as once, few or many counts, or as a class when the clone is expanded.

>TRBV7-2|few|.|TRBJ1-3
CASSQDSSGNTIYF
TGTGCCAGCAGCCAGGACAGCTCTGGAAACACCATATATTTT
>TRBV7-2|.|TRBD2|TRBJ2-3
CASSFASGGARSTDTQYF
TGTGCCAGCAGCTTCGCTAGCGGGGGGGCCCGTAGCACAGATACGCAGTATTTT
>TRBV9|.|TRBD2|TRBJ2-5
CASSPSGTSKETQYF
TGTGCCAGCAGCCCATCCGGGACTAGTAAAGAGACCCAGTACTTC
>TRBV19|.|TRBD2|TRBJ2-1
CASRSGRGDEQFF
TGTGCCAGTAGGAGCGGGAGAGGCGACGAGCAGTTCTTC
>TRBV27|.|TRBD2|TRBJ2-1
CASSSSGRGIFNEQFF
TGTGCCAGCAGTTCCAGCGGGAGAGGGATTTTCAATGAGCAGTTCTTC
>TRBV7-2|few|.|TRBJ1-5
CASSWAGQPQHF
TGTGCCAGCAGCTGGGCGGGTCAGCCCCAGCATTTT
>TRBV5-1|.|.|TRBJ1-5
CASSLRGAGNQPQHF
TGCGCCAGCAGCCTCCGCGGGGCCGGCAATCAGCCCCAGCATTTT
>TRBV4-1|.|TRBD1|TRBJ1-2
CASSQDHTGGYGYTF
TGCGCCAGCAGCCAAGATCACACAGGGGGCTATGGCTACACCTTC
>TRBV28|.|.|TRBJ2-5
CASSPGTGHETQYF
TGTGCCAGCAGCCCGGGAACAGGGCATGAGACCCAGTACTTC
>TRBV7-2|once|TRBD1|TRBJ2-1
CASSGNPGQGINEQFF
TGTGCCAGCAGCGGTAATCCGGGACAGGGGATAAATGAGCAGTTCTTC
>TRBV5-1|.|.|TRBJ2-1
CASSLASGVLDEQFF
TGCGCCAGCAGCTTGGCCAGCGGAGTCTTGGATGAGCAGTTCTTC
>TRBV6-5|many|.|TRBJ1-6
CASSSSYNSPLHF
TGTGCCAGCTCCAGCTCCTATAATTCACCCCTCCACTTT
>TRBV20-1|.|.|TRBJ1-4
CSAGTYEKLFF
TGCAGTGCTGGGACATATGAAAAACTGTTTTTT
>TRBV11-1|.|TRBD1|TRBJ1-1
CASRDRGRTEAFF
TGTGCCAGCAGGGACAGGGGGCGTACTGAAGCTTTCTTT
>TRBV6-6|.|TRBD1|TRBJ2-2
CASRRTGGENTGELFF
TGTGCCAGCAGGCGGACAGGGGGCGAAAACACCGGGGAGCTGTTTTTT
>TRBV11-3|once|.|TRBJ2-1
CASSGTGSSYNEQFF
TGTGCCAGCAGCGGCACGGGGAGCTCCTACAATGAGCAGTTCTTC
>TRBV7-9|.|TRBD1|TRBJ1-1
CASSRWTGGDTEAFF
TGTGCCAGCAGCCGCTGGACAGGGGGTGACACTGAAGCTTTCTTT
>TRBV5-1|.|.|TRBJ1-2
CASSLAGINGYTF
TGCGCCAGCAGCTTGGCCGGGATAAACGGCTACACCTTC
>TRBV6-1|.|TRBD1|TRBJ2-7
CASSVTWDRLYEQYF
TGTGCCAGCAGTGTAACCTGGGACAGACTTTACGAGCAGTACTTC
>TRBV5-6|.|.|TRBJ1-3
CASSLDRRHTIYF
TGTGCCAGCAGCCTAGACAGACGCCACACCATATATTTT
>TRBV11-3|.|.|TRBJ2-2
CASSLYGTGELFF
TGTGCCAGCAGCCTATATGGCACCGGGGAGCTGTTTTTT
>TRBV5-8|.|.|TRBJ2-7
CASSPSPYEQYF
TGTGCCAGCAGCCCCTCCCCCTACGAGCAGTACTTC
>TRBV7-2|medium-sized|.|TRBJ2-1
CASSQDFGGDEQFF
TGTGCCAGCAGCCAGGACTTTGGAGGGGATGAGCAGTTCTTC
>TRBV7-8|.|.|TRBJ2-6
CASSSKSKTRTGANVLTF
TGTGCCAGCAGCTCGAAAAGCAAGACTAGAACCGGGGCCAACGTCCTGACTTTC
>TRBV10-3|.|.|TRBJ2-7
CPVEAVHEQYF
TGTCCGGTGGAGGCAGTCCACGAGCAGTACTTC
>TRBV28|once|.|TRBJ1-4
CASSFLTGDNEKLFF
TGTGCCAGCAGTTTTTTGACAGGCGATAATGAAAAACTGTTTTTT
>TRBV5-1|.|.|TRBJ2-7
CASRPGSPPGEQYF
TGCGCCAGCAGGCCTGGATCTCCTCCGGGGGAGCAGTACTTC
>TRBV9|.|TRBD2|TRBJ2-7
CASSTPSGTSGRAGEQYF
TGTGCCAGCAGCACCCCCTCCGGGACTAGCGGGAGGGCCGGCGAGCAGTACTTC
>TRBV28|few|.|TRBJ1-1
CASSHAGPNTEAFF
TGTGCCAGCAGCCACGCGGGGCCGAACACTGAAGCTTTCTTT
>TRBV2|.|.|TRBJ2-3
CASNSQGGDTDTQYF
TGTGCCAGCAACTCTCAGGGCGGTGACACAGATACGCAGTATTTT
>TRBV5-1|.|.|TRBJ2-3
CASSLGDLTDTQYF
TGCGCCAGCAGCTTGGGCGATCTCACAGATACGCAGTATTTT